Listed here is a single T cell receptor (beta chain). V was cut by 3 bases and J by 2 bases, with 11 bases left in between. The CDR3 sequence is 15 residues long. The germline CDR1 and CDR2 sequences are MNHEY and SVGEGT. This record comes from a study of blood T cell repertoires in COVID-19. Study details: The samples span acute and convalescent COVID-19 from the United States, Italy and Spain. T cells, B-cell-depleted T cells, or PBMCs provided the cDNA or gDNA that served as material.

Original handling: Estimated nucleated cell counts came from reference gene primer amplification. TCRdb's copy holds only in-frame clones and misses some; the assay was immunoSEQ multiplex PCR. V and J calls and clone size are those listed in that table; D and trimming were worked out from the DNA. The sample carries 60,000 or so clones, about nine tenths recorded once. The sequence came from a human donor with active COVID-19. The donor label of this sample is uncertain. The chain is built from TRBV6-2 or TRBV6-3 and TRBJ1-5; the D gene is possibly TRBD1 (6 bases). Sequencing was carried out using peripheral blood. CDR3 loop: CASSYMGAGNQPQHF. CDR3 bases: TGTGCCAGCAGTTATATGGGGGCCGGCAATCAGCCCCAGCATTTT.